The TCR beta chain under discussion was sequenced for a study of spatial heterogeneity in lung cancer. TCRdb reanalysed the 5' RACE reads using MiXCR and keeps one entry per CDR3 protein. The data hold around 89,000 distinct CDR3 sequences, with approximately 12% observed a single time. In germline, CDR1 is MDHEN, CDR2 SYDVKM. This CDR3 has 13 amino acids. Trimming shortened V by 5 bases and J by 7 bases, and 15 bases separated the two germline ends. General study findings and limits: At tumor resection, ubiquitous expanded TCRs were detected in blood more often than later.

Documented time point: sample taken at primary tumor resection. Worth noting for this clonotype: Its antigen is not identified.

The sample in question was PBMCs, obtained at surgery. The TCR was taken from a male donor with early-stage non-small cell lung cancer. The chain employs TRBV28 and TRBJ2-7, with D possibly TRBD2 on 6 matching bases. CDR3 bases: TGTGCCAGCAGTGGGACCCCCGGGGGAGAGCAGTACTTC. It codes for CASSGTPGGEQYF.